This T cell receptor beta chain was sequenced in a study of T and B cells in COVID-19 patients. Turning to the study itself: Median age was about 35 years in the recovered cohort and about 67 years in the active-infection cohort.

Relative to its sample, this clonotype is medium-sized. Its antigen is not known. From blood, about 240-550 ng of genomic DNA served as TRB template. TRB rearrangements were amplified by multiplex PCR with BIOMED2 TRB-A/B primers. A single record per CDR3 protein comes from TCRdb applying MiXCR to the multiplex PCR reads. Here the sample spans some 13,000 distinct CDR3 sequences, roughly 27% being singletons. The ends were cut back, 0 bases at V and 4 bases at J, with 10 bases in the middle. The CDR3 extends over 15 amino acids. The germline V gene has CDR1 SQVTM and CDR2 ANQGSEA. Study-wide findings and caveats: Clonality of TRB repertoires was high in active COVID-19; recovery brought above-healthy diversity and richness.

The chain recombines TRBV29-1 with TRBJ2-6; TRBD1 is a possible D gene (6 bases). Sequenced: blood. The clonotype was recovered from a human donor who had recovered from COVID-19. The CDR3: CSVEETGAGANVLTF. The CDR3 DNA reads as TGCAGCGTTGAAGAGACAGGAGCCGGGGCCAACGTCCTGACTTTC.